This T cell receptor beta chain was captured in a study of spatial heterogeneity in lung cancer. TCRdb re-analysed the 5' RACE reads in MiXCR, keeping a single row per CDR3 protein. The sample records 16,000 or so distinct CDR3 sequences, around 6.8% being singletons. Findings and caveats of the study: Tumors with more nonsynonymous mutations had more expanded intratumoral alpha and beta TCRs.

For this clonotype: Its antigen is undetermined.

Stated time point: sample taken at primary tumor resection. CDR1 and CDR2 (germline): MNHEY, SVGAGI. CDR3 size: 16 residues. Trimming pared 6 bases from V and 1 base from J, leaving 16 bases between. The rearrangement joins TRBV6-5 to TRBJ1-5; D perhaps matches TRBD1 (6 bases). The source of this sequence is a female donor with early-stage non-small cell lung cancer. The material was lung tumor tissue, obtained at surgery. The CDR3 here is CASRGGGSRSNQPQHF. As DNA, the CDR3 is TGTGCCAGCAGAGGGGGAGGGAGTCGGAGCAATCAGCCCCAGCATTTT.